The sequence of this T cell receptor beta chain was determined in a study of cytomegalovirus exposure and HLA in healthy donors. About the study: The use of the same platform for the 100 to 150 validation repertoires and the 666 first-cohort repertoires was reported by a later analysis.

A remark on this clone: Its antigen remains unknown.

The donors were part of the validation cohort, which consisted of over a hundred subjects and was separate from the first cohort of about 650 subjects. Study findings and constraints: The authors listed approximately 150 TCR beta chains as cytomegalovirus-associated.

Data came from immunoSEQ multiplex PCR; TCRdb stores just in-frame clones and leaves some out. The sample has some 200,000 clones, around 84% seen once. The TCR sequence derives from a woman aged 30 to 39 in good health and CMV-seropositive. Sequencing was done on a sample of PBMCs.

The CDR3 bases are TGTGCCAGCAGCCCGGTGGACAGGGGCAACACTGAAGCTTTCTTT. This translates into CASSPVDRGNTEAFF. This chain links TRBV7-9 with TRBJ1-1; 9 bases line up with TRBD1. V dropped 5 bases and J dropped 2; count of bases not matched to a gene: 6. Germline V gives CDR1 SEHNR, CDR2 FQNEAQ (reference sequence). The CDR3 runs to 15 residues.